Included here is one T cell receptor beta chain sequence, with context. The antigen is undetermined. These data belong to a study of CD8 T cells in Susac syndrome. Study findings and constraints: That the number of individuals in its TCR sequencing and HLA analysis was relatively small was acknowledged by the study.

The authors carried out high-throughput sequencing of TCR beta. They applied it to CD8+ and CD4+ T cells obtained from blood. Bulk CD8+ and CD4+ cells came from magnetic negative isolation; CD8+ TEMRA by FACS. An amount of RNA that ranged from roughly 0.45 to 1 ug was reverse transcribed with random hexamers. An immunoSEQ multiplex PCR amplified TCR beta CDR3 over 54 Vbeta and 13 Jbeta. TCRdb itself ran the immunoSEQ multiplex PCR reads through MiXCR, one entry per CDR3 protein. In the table there are about 70,000 distinct CDR3 sequences, 96% of which are singletons. The material sequenced was CD4+ T cells from PBMCs. The receptor was derived from a human donor with multiple sclerosis.

CDR3 DNA: TGCAGTGCTGCACGACAGGGGTCCGAGCAGTACTTC. Translation: CSAARQGSEQYF. The gene calls are TRBV20-1 and TRBJ2-7; 8 bases align to TRBD1. The CDR3 has 12 residues. J lost 6 bases, V lost 5 bases, and 6 bases had no gene match. CDR1 is DFQATT, CDR2 SNEGSKA, per germline (reference sequence).